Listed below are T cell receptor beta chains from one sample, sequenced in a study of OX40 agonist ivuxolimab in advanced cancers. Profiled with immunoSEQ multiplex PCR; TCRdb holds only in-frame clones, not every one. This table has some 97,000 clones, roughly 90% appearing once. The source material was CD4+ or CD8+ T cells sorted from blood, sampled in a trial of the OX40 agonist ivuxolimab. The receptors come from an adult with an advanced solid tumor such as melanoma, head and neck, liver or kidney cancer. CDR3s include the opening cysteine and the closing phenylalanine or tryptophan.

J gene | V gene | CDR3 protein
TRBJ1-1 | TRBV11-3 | CASMYQFGVMNTEAFF
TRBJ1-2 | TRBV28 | CASSLGTVLYGYTF
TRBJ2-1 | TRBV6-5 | CASSYSITGTRKFF
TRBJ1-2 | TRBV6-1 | CASAIADSNYGYTF
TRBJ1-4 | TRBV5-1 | CASSVLGATNEKLFF
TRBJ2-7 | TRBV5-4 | CASSRAGGRYEQYF
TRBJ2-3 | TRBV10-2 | CASERGYTQYF
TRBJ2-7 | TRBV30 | CAWTGGSYEQYF
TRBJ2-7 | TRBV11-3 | CASSSTGTGWDEQYF
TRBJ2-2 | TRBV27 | CASSFLAGAFGELFF
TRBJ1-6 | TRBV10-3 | CAISESGTPSSPLHF
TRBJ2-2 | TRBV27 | CASQKQGLTGELFF
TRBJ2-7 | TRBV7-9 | CASSQGQGRHHF
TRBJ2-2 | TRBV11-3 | CASSSTSGTGELFF
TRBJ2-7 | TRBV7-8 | CASSLHDSGTSYEQYF
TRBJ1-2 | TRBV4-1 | CASSHRVEGYYTF
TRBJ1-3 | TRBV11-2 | CASSRTGRSGNTIYF
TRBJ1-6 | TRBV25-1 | CASREGTVGNSPLHF
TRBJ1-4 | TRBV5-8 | CASSLPLDGPTNEKLFF
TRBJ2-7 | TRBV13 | CASASPQGSYEQYF
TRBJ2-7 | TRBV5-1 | CASSFSGTRTYEQYF
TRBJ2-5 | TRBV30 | CAWTSGGLRETQYF
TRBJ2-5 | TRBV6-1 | CASSGWYQETQYF
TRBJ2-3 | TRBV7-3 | CASSLSGYGGTDTQYF
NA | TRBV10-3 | CAISTDLFEQYF
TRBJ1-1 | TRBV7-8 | CASSLKGGNTEAFF
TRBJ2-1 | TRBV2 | CASCRDRRNEQFF
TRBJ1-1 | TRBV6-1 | CASSVSYTEAFF
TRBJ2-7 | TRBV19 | CASSQGPFEQYF
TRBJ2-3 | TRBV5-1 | CASREAGGSTDTQYF
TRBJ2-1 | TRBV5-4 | CASSDNTQGGAYNEQFF
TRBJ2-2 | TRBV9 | CASSRLAGGQINTGELFF
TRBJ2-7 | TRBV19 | CASSISRVAIYEQYF
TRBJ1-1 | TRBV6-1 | CASSPETGIGTEAFF
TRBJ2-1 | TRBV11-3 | CASSQPGQGSNEQFF
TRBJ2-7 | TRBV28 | CASSLISGISYEQYF
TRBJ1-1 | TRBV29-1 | CSVALVVGNTEAFF
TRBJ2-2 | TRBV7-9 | CASSQTSGNFYGTGELFF
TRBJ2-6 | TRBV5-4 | CASSLAGSGANVLTF
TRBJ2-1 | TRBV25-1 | CASSESRLGLANEQFF
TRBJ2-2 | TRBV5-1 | CASSLGAGELFF
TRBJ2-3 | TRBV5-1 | CASSPGQSTDTQYF